Shown below are 27 T cell receptor beta chains from a single sample sequenced in a study of regulatory T cells in long-lasting Graves disease. With iRepertoire HTBI primers and Arm-PCR of CDR3 regions, TCR beta libraries were built. TCRdb processed the multiplex PCR reads anew with MiXCR; each CDR3 protein has one entry. This sample carries over 350,000 distinct CDR3 sequences, around 21% of them seen once, and the ten largest clones take around 20%. Sample time point: persistent/refractory GD, antithyroid drugs over 5 years with positive TRAb. RNA isolated from PBMCs was used to make the TCR library. Sequencing was performed on peripheral blood mononuclear cells (PBMCs), taken when the disease was refractory, from a patient treated with antithyroid drugs. These receptors came from a female donor with Graves disease.

This clonotype was seen at least ten times. The rearrangement links TRBV6-1 to TRBJ2-7; weak D call: TRBD1 (5 bases). CDR3 size: 16 residues. Germline CDR1 MNHNS, CDR2 SASEGT. Between the trimmed V and J ends, which lost 3 bases and 0 bases, there was a span of 15 bases. The CDR3 protein is CASSDWWGVSSYEQYF. CDR3 DNA: TGTGCCAGCAGTGATTGGTGGGGCGTCTCCTCCTACGAGCAGTACTTC.

This chain links TRBV12-3 or TRBV12-4 with TRBJ2-5; no definite D call. Trimming removed 4 bases at V and 5 bases at J, with 35 bases between. CDR3 length: 21 amino acids. For the CDR3, the DNA is TGTGCCAGCAGTTCCTACCGAACCCCCGGGCTTGGCGTCATGGGGTATGAGACCCAGTACTTC. Protein: CASSSYRTPGLGVMGYETQYF.

This clonotype was counted at least ten times. The chain uses TRBV20-1 and TRBJ1-5; possible D gene TRBD1, 5 bases. Germline V gives CDR1 DFQATT, CDR2 SNEGSKA (reference sequence). There are 12 residues in the CDR3. Trimming shortened V by 6 bases and J by 9 bases, and 15 bases separated the two germline ends. The CDR3 DNA sequence: TGCAGTGCCCCTAGGGGATTGGGGCCCCAGCATTTT. Residues: CSAPRGLGPQHF.

The chain is built from TRBV15 and TRBJ1-1; TRBD1 matches 7 bases. The V and J ends lost 3 bases and 2 bases, in that order; junction bases with no gene match: 3. Germline CDR1 LNHNV, CDR2 YYDKDF (reference sequence). The length of the CDR3 is 14 residues. Here the CDR3 reads CATSRTGFNTEAFF. DNA of the CDR3: TGTGCCACCAGCAGGACAGGGTTCAACACTGAAGCTTTCTTT. Complete variable domain (other parts from reference TRBV15 and TRBJ1-1): DAMVIQNPRYQVTQFGKPVTLSCSQTLNHNVMYWYQQKSSQAPKLLFHYYDKDFNNEADTPDNFQSRRPNTSFCFLDIRSPGLGDTAMYLCATSRTGFNTEAFFGQGTRLTVV.

The gene calls are TRBV29-1 and TRBJ2-7; 10 bases fit TRBD2. V was pared by 4 bases and J by 2 bases, with 8 bases of the junction left unmatched. The length of the CDR3 is 15 residues. Germline loops: CDR1 SQVTM, CDR2 ANQGSEA. The CDR3 region has the DNA TGCAGCGTTGCGCCTAGCGGGAGTAGGCCCTACGAGCAGTACTTC. This gives the protein CSVAPSGSRPYEQYF.

The sample holds a few counts of this clonotype. The rearrangement joins TRBV19 to TRBJ1-1; D unresolved. Germline-derived CDR1 and CDR2 are LNHDA and SQIVND (reference sequence). The germline V and J ends were trimmed by 4 bases and 1 base, with 13 bases remaining between them. The CDR3 length is 15 residues. CDR3 sequence reads: CASSTDHTENTEAFF. The DNA of the CDR3 is TGTGCCAGTAGTACCGACCACACAGAGAACACTGAAGCTTTCTTT.

This chain links TRBV27 with TRBJ2-7; 12 nucleotides match TRBD2. The CDR3 runs to 15 residues. Losses at the gene ends were 6 bases for V and 1 base for J; bases not matched to a gene: 4. Germline-derived CDR1 and CDR2 are MNHEY and SMNVEV (reference sequence). The chain's CDR3 is CASSYLAGGSYEQYF. In DNA, the CDR3 is TGTGCCAGCAGCTACCTAGCGGGAGGGTCCTACGAGCAGTACTTC.

This clonotype was detected only a few times. CDR3 loop: CSGTEIQETQYF. In DNA form, the CDR3 reads TGCAGTGGGACAGAGATACAAGAGACCCAGTACTTC. The rearrangement links TRBV20-1 to TRBJ2-5; TRBD1 is a possible D gene (6 bases). This CDR3 spans 12 amino acids. Germline assignment: CDR1 DFQATT and CDR2 SNEGSKA (reference sequence). V was shortened by 7 bases and J by 2 bases, with 11 bases between the two germline ends.

This clonotype was observed at least ten times. The genes are TRBV7-2 and TRBJ1-2, with no clear D. The CDR3 totals 13 residues. V was shortened by 2 bases and J by 8 bases, with 12 bases between the two germline ends. Germline loops: CDR1 SGHTA, CDR2 FQGNSA. DNA of the CDR3: TGTGCCAGCAGCTTACTTGGTACAGAGGGCTACACCTTC. Its protein is CASSLLGTEGYTF.

This clonotype was seen ten or more times. The V call is TRBV27, the J call TRBJ1-5, with D unclear. The CDR3 has 13 amino acids. The germline V gene encodes CDR1 MNHEY and CDR2 SMNVEV (reference sequence). V lost 3 bases to trimming and J lost 7 bases, with 10 bases between them. In DNA form, the CDR3 reads TGTGCCAGCAGTTTCGGCCGGGGACAGCCCCAGCATTTT. Amino acid sequence: CASSFGRGQPQHF.

This clonotype occurred a few times. This sequence joins TRBV20-1 and TRBJ1-1; a weak D match, TRBD1 (6 bases). There are 11 residues in the CDR3. Trimming removed 6 bases from V and 14 bases from J, with 19 bases in between. CDR1 and CDR2 (germline): DFQATT, SNEGSKA (reference sequence). CDR3 DNA: TGCAGTGCCGCGCATCAGGACAGCTCCTTCTTT. Translation: CSAAHQDSSFF.

This clonotype was detected many times. This chain joins TRBV6-1 and TRBJ1-4, with D possibly being TRBD1 (5 bases). V lost 8 bases, J lost 3 bases, and 16 bases lay in between. Germline V gene lookup returns CDR1 MNHNS and CDR2 SASEGT. There are 15 residues in the CDR3. The CDR3 region has the DNA TGTGCCAGCTCCGGGACCCAGGATCCTAATGAAAAACTGTTTTTT. Protein: CASSGTQDPNEKLFF.

Ten or more counts support this clonotype. The chain is built from TRBV30 and TRBJ2-7; D is perhaps TRBD1 (5 bases). CDR1 and CDR2 (germline): GTSNPN, SVGIG (reference sequence). Trimming took 1 base from V and 3 from J, leaving 13 bases between them. This CDR3 has 14 amino acids. The CDR3 DNA reads TGTGCCTGGAGTGATAGGGGTAATTTCTACGAGCAGTACTTC. This translates into CAWSDRGNFYEQYF.

The sample holds a few counts of this clonotype. J is TRBJ2-2 and V is TRBV9; TRBD2 matches 16 bases. The germline V gene encodes CDR1 SGDLS and CDR2 YYNGEE. The CDR3 runs to 20 residues. The junction had 8 bases not matched to a gene; V was cut back by 0 bases and J by 3 bases. Written as DNA, the CDR3 is TGTGCCAGCAGCGTAGAACCGGGACTAGCGGGAGGGCCCTACACCGGGGAGCTGTTTTTT. Its protein product is CASSVEPGLAGGPYTGELFF.

This clonotype was seen repeatedly, ten times or more. The rearrangement joins TRBV12-3 or TRBV12-4 to TRBJ2-7, with TRBD2 matching over 10 bases. Trimming took 3 bases from V and 4 from J; bases not matched to a gene: 6. This CDR3 comprises 15 residues. CDR3 DNA: TGTGCCAGCAGTTTTAGCGGGAGGCTCTCATACGAGCAGTACTTC. It is translated as CASSFSGRLSYEQYF.

A few counts support this clonotype. The chain combines TRBV24-1 with TRBJ2-1, with TRBD2 as a possible D gene (5 bases). The CDR3 spans 14 residues. The V gene lost 4 bases and the J gene lost 13 bases, with 19 bases spanning the gap. Germline V lookup: CDR1 KGHDR, CDR2 SFDVKD. The CDR3 region is CATSETMSRAEQFF. The CDR3 nucleotides read TGTGCCACCAGTGAGACAATGTCGAGGGCTGAACAGTTCTTC.

This clonotype came up many times. CDR3 protein: CAWSPTPRVSNQPQHF. CDR3 DNA: TGTGCCTGGAGCCCAACTCCCAGGGTGAGCAATCAGCCCCAGCATTTT. V gene TRBV30 combines with J gene TRBJ1-5, with D perhaps matching TRBD1 (5 bases). V was clipped by 3 bases and J by 1 base, with 16 bases between them. The CDR3 loop spans 16 amino acids. Per germline, CDR1 GTSNPN and CDR2 SVGIG (reference sequence).

This clonotype came up once. The chain uses TRBV4-3 and TRBJ2-4, with TRBD1 identical over 7 bases. The V segment lost 6 bases and the J segment 3 bases; nucleotides outside the gene matches: 5. CDR3 length equals 14 residues. In germline, CDR1 is LGHNA, CDR2 YSLEER. In DNA form, the CDR3 reads TGCGCCAGCAGTCAATCAGGGGGCAAAAACATTCAGTACTTC. This sequence encodes CASSQSGGKNIQYF.

The J gene is TRBJ2-3, the V gene TRBV7-3; TRBD1 or TRBD2 may be the D gene (5 bases each). The CDR3 loop spans 15 amino acids. V shed 5 bases and J shed 8 bases, with 20 bases lying between them. The germline CDR1 and CDR2 sequences are SGHTA and FQGTGA. The CDR3 DNA follows: TGTGCCAGCAGCCCCGACAGCAGAGGGGACGGTACGCAGTATTTT. Translated, it gives CASSPDSRGDGTQYF. The entire variable domain, with the rest obtained from reference TRBV7-3 and TRBJ2-3, is as follows: GAGVSQTPSNKVTEKGKYVELRCDPISGHTALYWYRQSLGQGPEFLIYFQGTGAADDSGLPNDRFFAVRPEGSVSTLKIQRTERGDSAVYLCASSPDSRGDGTQYFGPGTRLTVL.

This clonotype came up many times. V gene TRBV28 combines with J gene TRBJ1-5; TRBD1 matches 8 bases. The CDR3 covers 17 residues. With 6 bases clipped from V and 0 bases from J, the junction kept 10 bases outside the gene matches. Germline V gene lookup returns CDR1 MDHEN and CDR2 SYDVKM. CDR3 amino acids: CASRAPTGDNSNQPQHF. The CDR3, as DNA: TGTGCCAGCAGAGCACCGACAGGGGACAATAGCAATCAGCCCCAGCATTTT.

The V gene is TRBV7-6, the J gene TRBJ2-5; weak D call: TRBD2 (6 bases). This CDR3 comprises 15 residues. Trimming shortened V by 5 bases and J by 4 bases, and 17 bases separated the two germline ends. CDR1 SGHVS and CDR2 FNYEAQ come from the germline V gene. CDR3 DNA sequence: TGTGCCAGCAGCCGCGGAGGGTATTTGGGAGAGACCCAGTACTTC. It translates to CASSRGGYLGETQYF.

V is TRBV4-3 and J is TRBJ1-1; no clear D. Trimming shortened V by 0 bases and J by 0 bases, and 11 bases separated the two germline ends. From germline, CDR1 is LGHNA and CDR2 YSLEER. The CDR3 runs 16 residues. This CDR3 is CASSQDLATVNTEAFF. DNA for the CDR3: TGCGCCAGCAGCCAAGACCTGGCGACGGTGAACACTGAAGCTTTCTTT.

This clonotype was picked up many times. The chain combines TRBV28 with TRBJ1-5, with D unresolved. V was shortened by 8 bases and J by 1 base, with 9 bases between the two germline ends. Germline V gene sequence: CDR1 MDHEN, CDR2 SYDVKM. The CDR3 consists of 13 residues. The DNA of the CDR3 is TGTGCCAGCCTTCCGGACAGCAATCAGCCCCAGCATTTT. It specifies CASLPDSNQPQHF.

Worth noting for this clonotype: A read error is possible here, since a much larger clone lies one base away. This chain uses TRBV6-2 or TRBV6-3 with TRBJ2-5; the D gene is possibly TRBD2 (5 bases). The ends were cut back, 5 bases at V and 4 bases at J, with 17 bases in the middle. CDR3 length: 15 residues. Germline CDR1 MNHEY, CDR2 SVGEGT. The CDR3 loop reads CASSPSTEGIETQYF. For the CDR3, the DNA is TGTGCCAGCAGTCCTAGCACAGAGGGTATAGAGACCCAGTACTTC.

As for this clonotype: A much larger clone lies one base from this, so it may be a read error. The chain has TRBV28 and TRBJ1-1; D may be TRBD1 (5 bases). The V gene's germline CDR1 is MDHEN and CDR2 SYDVKM. The CDR3 runs 14 residues. The CDR3: CASKRPGANTGAFF. DNA of the CDR3: TGTGCCAGCAAAAGACCCGGGGCGAACACTGGAGCTTTCTTT.

In regard to this clonotype: Because the CDR3 is missing its conserved closing phenylalanine or tryptophan, this is likely a read error. This chain links TRBV28 with TRBJ2-1; D is undetermined. Per germline, CDR1 MDHEN and CDR2 SYDVKM. This CDR3 spans 14 amino acids. The ends were cut back, 7 bases at V and 4 bases at J, with 14 bases in the middle. In DNA form, the CDR3 reads TGTGCCAGCACTTTGGACGGATCTTACAATGAGCAGTTCCTC. It translates to CASTLDGSYNEQFL.

This clonotype was counted many times. This chain uses TRBV5-8 with TRBJ2-5; no clear D. Trimming stripped 4 bases from V and 5 bases from J, with 21 bases between. CDR3 length: 16 amino acids. In germline, CDR1 is SGHTS, CDR2 YDEGEE. As DNA, the CDR3 is TGTGCCAGCAGCCGACCTTTTAGGAACACTCGCGAGACCCAGTACTTC. Protein sequence: CASSRPFRNTRETQYF.